One and the same sample provided the 5 T cell receptor beta chains below, sequenced in a study of blood T cell repertoires in COVID-19. Profiled with immunoSEQ multiplex PCR; TCRdb holds only in-frame clones, not every one. The sample consists of around 72,000 clones, about nine tenths of them appearing once. Sequencing was done on a sample of peripheral blood. These receptors came from a man aged 50 to 60 with active COVID-19.

The chain recombines TRBV19 with TRBJ1-1, with D unresolved. CDR3 length: 14 amino acids. V was shortened by 10 bases and J by 1 base, with 16 bases between the two germline ends. Germline-derived CDR1 and CDR2 are LNHDA and SQIVND (reference sequence). As DNA, the CDR3 is TGTGCCACCCGTATCGGGGAACCGAACACTGAAGCTTTCTTT. It translates to CATRIGEPNTEAFF.

The rearrangement uses TRBV7-3 and TRBJ1-1; perhaps TRBD1 as D (6 bases). V was pared by 5 bases and J by 0 bases, with 10 bases between. The CDR3 extends over 14 amino acids. CDR1 and CDR2 from the germline V gene are SGHTA and FQGTGA. CDR3 amino acids: CASSRQEVNTEAFF. The CDR3 DNA follows: TGTGCCAGCAGCAGACAGGAGGTGAACACTGAAGCTTTCTTT. The entire variable domain, with the rest obtained from reference TRBV7-3 and TRBJ1-1, is as follows: GAGVSQTPSNKVTEKGKYVELRCDPISGHTALYWYRQSLGQGPEFLIYFQGTGAADDSGLPNDRFFAVRPEGSVSTLKIQRTERGDSAVYLCASSRQEVNTEAFFGQGTRLTVV.

CDR3 DNA: TGTGCCAGCAGTTATACTAGCTCGGGGGAGCTGTTTTTT. Residues: CASSYTSSGELFF. The V gene is TRBV6-2 or TRBV6-3, the J gene TRBJ2-2; the D gene is possibly TRBD2 (6 bases). This CDR3 is 13 amino acids long. Trimming stripped 3 bases from V and 8 bases from J, with 10 bases between. Germline CDR1 and CDR2: MNHEY and SVGEGT.

The V call is TRBV6-2 or TRBV6-3, the J call TRBJ1-1; 7 nucleotides agree with TRBD1. Germline V gene lookup returns CDR1 MNHEY and CDR2 SVGEGT. V gave up 4 bases and J gave up 0 bases; unmatched junction bases: 2. This CDR3 region has 14 residues. CDR3 sequence: CASSSRGLNTEAFF. The CDR3 nucleotides read TGTGCCAGCAGTTCCAGGGGGTTGAACACTGAAGCTTTCTTT.

The genes are TRBV18 and TRBJ2-7, with 8 bases lining up with TRBD1. Germline V CDR1 and CDR2: KGHSH, LQKENI. The CDR3 has 16 amino acids. Trimming removed 3 bases from V and 1 base from J; junction bases left unmatched: 8. As DNA, the CDR3 is TGTGCCAGCTCACCTACTCAGGGGGCTTCATCCTACGAGCAGTACTTC. Its translation is CASSPTQGASSYEQYF.